The T cell receptor (beta chain) under discussion was sequenced for a study of cytomegalovirus exposure and HLA in healthy donors. Germline loops: CDR1 SGHRS, CDR2 YFSETQ. CDR3 size: 15 residues. The junction had 8 bases not matched to a gene; V was cut back by 4 bases and J by 4 bases. The data were produced by immunoSEQ multiplex PCR, yet TCRdb's version contains in-frame clones alone and is incomplete. The repertoire holds some 180,000 clones, with around nine tenths as singletons. Separation from the roughly 600-subject first cohort characterized the roughly 120-subject validation cohort, to which the donors belonged.

The chain joins TRBV5-1 to TRBJ2-7, with 10 positions matching TRBD1. This receptor was obtained from a man in his thirties or forties in good health and CMV-seropositive. Sequenced: PBMCs. CDR3 nucleotides: TGCGCCAGCAGCGTCACGGGACAGGGGTTTTACGAGCAGTACTTC. Translation: CASSVTGQGFYEQYF.